The 25 T cell receptor beta chains in this list originate from one sample, sequenced in a study of cytotoxic CD8 clonotypes in ibrutinib-treated CLL. The protocol was immunoSEQ multiplex PCR, while the TCRdb copy is restricted to in-frame clones and leaves out a portion. The sample includes about 50,000 clones, approximately 87% of them seen just once. The source material was PBMCs, sampled after 24 months of ibrutinib treatment. Receptor source: a human donor with chronic lymphocytic leukemia.

The chain links TRBV28 to TRBJ2-3; D gene unclear. V lost 2 bases, J lost 5 bases, and 11 bases lay in between. Germline V gives CDR1 MDHEN, CDR2 SYDVKM. This CDR3 has 14 amino acids. CDR3 loop: CASSLPQGLDTQYF. CDR3 coding DNA: TGTGCCAGCAGTTTACCCCAAGGCCTAGATACGCAGTATTTT.

The V gene is TRBV30, the J gene TRBJ1-4; D not certain. CDR3 size: 14 residues. Germline assignment: CDR1 GTSNPN and CDR2 SVGIG (reference sequence). V was clipped by 2 bases and J by 6 bases, with 13 bases between them. The CDR3 coding sequence is TGTGCCTGGAGTCCCGGGGAAGGGTATGAAAAACTGTTTTTT. Its protein product is CAWSPGEGYEKLFF. Combining the CDR3 with reference TRBV30 and TRBJ1-4 gives the whole variable domain SQTIHQWPATLVQPVGSPLSLECTVEGTSNPNLYWYRQAAGRGLQLLFYSVGIGQISSEVPQNLSASRPQDRQFILSSKKLLLSDSGFYLCAWSPGEGYEKLFFGSGTQLSVL.

The genes are TRBV19 and TRBJ1-5; tentative D call: TRBD1 (5 bases). CDR1 is LNHDA and CDR2 is SQIVND in the germline V gene (reference sequence). V lost 5 bases and J 0 bases, leaving 11 bases between the germline ends. The CDR3 has 15 amino acids. For the CDR3, the DNA is TGTGCCAGTAGTGCCGACAGTTATAGCAATCAGCCCCAGCATTTT. Translation: CASSADSYSNQPQHF. The whole variable domain, remainder taken from reference TRBV19 and TRBJ1-5, is DGGITQSPKYLFRKEGQNVTLSCEQNLNHDAMYWYRQDPGQGLRLIYYSQIVNDFQKGDIAEGYSVSREKKESFPLTVTSAQKNPTAFYLCASSADSYSNQPQHFGDGTRLSIL.

This clone was seen once. The J gene is TRBJ1-1, the V gene TRBV19; 7 bases match TRBD1. In germline, CDR1 is LNHDA, CDR2 SQIVND (reference sequence). V was pared by 3 bases and J by 6 bases, with 10 bases of the junction left unmatched. This CDR3 has 15 amino acids. CDR3 residues: CASSIIGGKTAEAFF. The DNA of the CDR3 is TGTGCCAGTAGTATTATAGGGGGCAAGACGGCTGAAGCTTTCTTT. Combining the CDR3 with reference TRBV19 and TRBJ1-1 gives the whole variable domain DGGITQSPKYLFRKEGQNVTLSCEQNLNHDAMYWYRQDPGQGLRLIYYSQIVNDFQKGDIAEGYSVSREKKESFPLTVTSAQKNPTAFYLCASSIIGGKTAEAFFGQGTRLTVV.

This clone was seen only once. The rearrangement links TRBV5-1 to TRBJ1-6, with a tentative D call TRBD1 (5 bases). Germline CDR1 reads SGHRS; CDR2 reads YFSETQ. V was cut by 1 base and J by 5 bases, with 10 bases left in between. This CDR3 region has 15 residues. CDR3 in amino acids: CASSLNGADNSPLHF. The CDR3 nucleotides read TGCGCCAGCAGCTTGAACGGGGCCGATAATTCACCCCTCCACTTT.

The gene calls are TRBV5-4 and TRBJ2-7; TRBD1 agrees at 9 bases. V was clipped by 4 bases and J by 3 bases; unmatched bases: 5. The CDR3 consists of 14 residues. Germline V gene data show CDR1 as SGHNT and CDR2 as YYREEE (reference sequence). The CDR3 DNA sequence: TGTGCCAGCAGCAATAAGGGACAGGGCTACGAGCAGTACTTC. Amino acid sequence: CASSNKGQGYEQYF.

This clone was detected once. J is TRBJ2-7 and V is TRBV5-6; 11 bases align to TRBD2. The length of the CDR3 is 16 residues. Germline CDR1 and CDR2: SGHDT and YYEEEE. V dropped 2 bases and J dropped 5; count of bases not matched to a gene: 9. CDR3 protein: CASSLGLAGPYNEQYF. CDR3 coding DNA: TGTGCCAGCAGCTTAGGACTAGCGGGCCCCTATAACGAGCAGTACTTC.

This chain joins TRBV7-2 and TRBJ1-2, with TRBD1 matching over 8 bases. V lost 5 bases and J lost 2; bases outside the gene matches: 7. This CDR3 comprises 15 residues. The germline V gene has CDR1 SGHTA and CDR2 FQGNSA. Written as DNA, the CDR3 is TGTGCCAGCAGCCACCGGGACAGGCTAAACTATGGCTACACCTTC. Amino acids: CASSHRDRLNYGYTF.

The chain's CDR3 is CASSLASGTSWRGETQYF. The CDR3 nucleotides read TGTGCCAGCAGCCTCGCTAGCGGAACCTCATGGAGGGGAGAGACCCAGTACTTC. The chain joins TRBV7-2 to TRBJ2-5; 7 nucleotides line up with TRBD2. The V gene's germline CDR1 is SGHTA and CDR2 FQGNSA. The ends lost 5 bases at V and 4 bases at J; junction bases unmatched: 19. This CDR3 comprises 18 residues.

V and J are TRBV14 and TRBJ1-4, with TRBD1 identical over 7 bases. V was pared by 5 bases and J by 6 bases, with 6 bases of the junction left unmatched. The germline CDR1 and CDR2 sequences are SGHDN and FVKESK. The CDR3 is 14 residues long. The CDR3 coding sequence is TGTGCCAGCAGCTCGAGGGGGCGCGATGAAAAACTGTTTTTT. Its protein product is CASSSRGRDEKLFF.

The chain uses TRBV11-2 and TRBJ1-2; 8 positions agree with TRBD1. V lost 5 bases and J lost 0; bases outside the gene matches: 5. CDR3 length equals 15 residues. Germline V gives CDR1 SGHAT, CDR2 FQNNGV. This CDR3 is CASSTYRGANYGYTF. CDR3 DNA: TGTGCCAGCAGCACCTACAGGGGGGCTAACTATGGCTACACCTTC.

The chain combines TRBV5-6 with TRBJ2-3; 12 bases line up with TRBD2. The V segment lost 5 bases and the J segment 2 bases; nucleotides outside the gene matches: 15. This CDR3 region has 19 residues. Germline CDR1 reads SGHDT; CDR2 reads YYEEEE. Written as DNA, the CDR3 is TGTGCCAGCAGTCAATTTCTAGCGGGAGGGGATCCACACACAGATACGCAGTATTTT. This sequence encodes CASSQFLAGGDPHTDTQYF.

The chain recombines TRBV4-1 with TRBJ2-3; D is undetermined. V was clipped by 0 bases and J by 2 bases, with 9 bases between them. The CDR3 consists of 15 residues. CDR1 is MGHRA and CDR2 is YSYEKL in the germline V gene. The CDR3 loop is CASSQDFGFTDTQYF. The CDR3 coding sequence is TGCGCCAGCAGCCAAGATTTCGGCTTCACAGATACGCAGTATTTT.

This rearrangement joins TRBV29-1 to TRBJ1-5; no definite D call. The CDR3 extends over 13 amino acids. Germline loops: CDR1 SQVTM, CDR2 ANQGSEA. The V and J ends lost 8 bases and 6 bases respectively, with 17 bases between them. The CDR3 bases are TGCAGCACCATGGACGGTGTGGGTCAGCCCCAGCATTTT. It is translated as CSTMDGVGQPQHF. Based on the CDR3 plus reference TRBV29-1 and TRBJ1-5, the full variable domain is SAVISQKPSRDICQRGTSLTIQCQVDSQVTMMFWYRQQPGQSLTLIATANQGSEATYESGFVIDKFPISRPNLTFSTLTVSNMSPEDSSIYLCSTMDGVGQPQHFGDGTRLSIL.

The V gene is TRBV30, the J gene TRBJ2-1; 7 bases are a match to TRBD1. Germline-derived CDR1 and CDR2 are GTSNPN and SVGIG (reference sequence). The trim removed 0 bases at V and 6 bases at J, leaving 8 bases unmatched. The CDR3 extends over 15 amino acids. CDR3: CAWSVQGTVVNEQFF. The CDR3 coding sequence is TGTGCCTGGAGTGTACAAGGGACAGTGGTCAATGAGCAGTTCTTC.

The chain carries TRBV27 and TRBJ1-4; D remains ambiguous. CDR3 length: 13 amino acids. CDR1 and CDR2 (germline): MNHEY, SMNVEV (reference sequence). V gave up 4 bases and J gave up 7 bases, with 10 bases separating them. The CDR3 region is CASSSNPPEKLFF. CDR3 nucleotide sequence: TGTGCCAGCAGTTCCAATCCCCCTGAAAAACTGTTTTTT.

The chain combines TRBV18 with TRBJ2-6; possibly TRBD1 for D (7 bases). Trimming removed 2 bases at V and 2 bases at J, with 10 bases between. The CDR3 has 16 residues. Germline lookup yields CDR1 KGHSH and CDR2 LQKENI. The CDR3 sequence is CASSPGGGAGANVLTF. The CDR3 nucleotides read TGTGCCAGCTCACCAGGAGGGGGCGCTGGGGCCAACGTCCTGACTTTC.

The chain carries TRBV7-6 and TRBJ2-5; D gene ambiguous. Trimming cost V 0 bases and J 5 bases, with 7 bases left between them. CDR3 size: 13 residues. Germline CDR1 SGHVS, CDR2 FNYEAQ. The CDR3 region has the DNA TGTGCCAGCAGCTTAGCCCCCCGGGAGACCCAGTACTTC. Encoded protein: CASSLAPRETQYF.

The chain uses TRBV5-6 and TRBJ1-2, with no clear D. With 0 bases removed from V and 4 bases from J, the gap between germline ends came to 10 bases. CDR1 SGHDT and CDR2 YYEEEE come from the germline V gene. The CDR3 is 14 residues long. For the CDR3, the DNA is TGTGCCAGCAGCTTGGGAGGGCACGGCTATGGCTACACCTTC. Translation gives CASSLGGHGYGYTF. Looking up the rest from reference TRBV5-6 and TRBJ1-2 gives the full variable domain: DAGVTQSPTHLIKTRGQQVTLRCSPKSGHDTVSWYQQALGQGPQFIFQYYEEEERQRGNFPDRFSGHQFPNYSSELNVNALLLGDSALYLCASSLGGHGYGYTFGSGTRLTVV.

The chain uses TRBV5-4 and TRBJ2-3; 14 nucleotides line up with TRBD2. The CDR3 length is 17 residues. Trimming removed 4 bases from V and 0 bases from J; junction bases left unmatched: 4. Germline lookup yields CDR1 SGHNT and CDR2 YYREEE (reference sequence). This CDR3 reads CASSGGTSGRSTDTQYF. CDR3 nucleotides: TGTGCCAGCAGCGGAGGGACTAGCGGGAGAAGCACAGATACGCAGTATTTT.

V and J are TRBV6-6 and TRBJ1-2; D unresolved. Germline lookup yields CDR1 MNHNY and CDR2 SVGAGI (reference sequence). The CDR3 has 14 amino acids. V was cut by 2 bases and J by 3 bases, with 10 bases left in between. The CDR3 spells CASSYPSTYYGYTF. The DNA for the CDR3 is TGTGCCAGCAGTTACCCTAGCACCTACTATGGCTACACCTTC.

The chain recombines TRBV15 with TRBJ1-1; weak D call: TRBD1 (6 bases). Per the germline V gene, CDR1 is LNHNV and CDR2 is YYDKDF (reference sequence). This CDR3 region has 19 residues. V was cut by 0 bases and J by 5 bases, with 25 bases left in between. CDR3 nucleotides: TGTGCCACCAGCAGAGATACCGGAACAGGGATCGGACGAGGGACTGAAGCTTTCTTT. It is translated as CATSRDTGTGIGRGTEAFF.

This chain uses TRBV6-5 with TRBJ2-4; D is perhaps TRBD1 (6 bases). V dropped 6 bases and J dropped 1 base, with 10 bases sitting between them. The CDR3 spans 14 residues. Per the germline V gene, CDR1 is MNHEY and CDR2 is SVGAGI. CDR3 DNA: TGTGCCAGCAGCGCAGGGGTGGCCAAAAACATTCAGTACTTC. It yields the protein CASSAGVAKNIQYF.

The genes are TRBV7-2 and TRBJ2-3; a weak D match, TRBD1 (6 bases). The germline V gene has CDR1 SGHTA and CDR2 FQGNSA. Trimming cost V 5 bases and J 1 base, with 22 bases left between them. CDR3 length: 18 residues. This CDR3 is CASSPASLTGRGTDTQYF. As DNA, the CDR3 is TGTGCCAGCAGCCCTGCCTCCCTGACAGGAAGGGGCACAGATACGCAGTATTTT.

A few counts support this clone. J is TRBJ1-1 and V is TRBV1; the D call TRBD1 from the table was never checked on the DNA. TRBV1 is listed as a pseudogene. The CDR3 is made up of 11 amino acids. This CDR3 is CTSSRAGEAFF. The CDR3 DNA reads as TGCACCAGCAGCCGGGCAGGTGAAGCTTTCTTT.